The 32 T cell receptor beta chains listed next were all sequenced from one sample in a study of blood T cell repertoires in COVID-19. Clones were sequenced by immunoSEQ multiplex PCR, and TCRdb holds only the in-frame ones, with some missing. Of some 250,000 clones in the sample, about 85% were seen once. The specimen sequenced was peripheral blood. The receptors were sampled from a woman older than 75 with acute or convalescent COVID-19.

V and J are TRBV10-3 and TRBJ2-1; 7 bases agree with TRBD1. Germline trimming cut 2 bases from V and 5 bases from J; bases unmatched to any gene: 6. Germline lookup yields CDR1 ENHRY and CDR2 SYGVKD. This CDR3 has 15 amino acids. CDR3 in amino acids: CAISEPGTVDNEQFF. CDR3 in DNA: TGTGCCATCAGTGAGCCCGGGACAGTAGACAATGAGCAGTTCTTC.

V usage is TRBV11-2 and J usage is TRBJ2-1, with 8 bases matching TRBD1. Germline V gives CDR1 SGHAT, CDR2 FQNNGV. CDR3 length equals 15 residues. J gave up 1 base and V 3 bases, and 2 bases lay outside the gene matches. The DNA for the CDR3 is TGTGCCAGCAGCTTTGGGACAGGATCCTACAATGAGCAGTTCTTC. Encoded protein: CASSFGTGSYNEQFF.

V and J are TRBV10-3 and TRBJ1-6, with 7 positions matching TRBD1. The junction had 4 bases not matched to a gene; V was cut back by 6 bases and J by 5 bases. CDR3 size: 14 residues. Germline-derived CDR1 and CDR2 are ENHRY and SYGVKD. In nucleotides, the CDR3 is TGTGCCATCAGCACCGGGACAGATAATTCACCCCTCCACTTT. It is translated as CAISTGTDNSPLHF.

The CDR3 sequence is CASSATSGGAGTQYF. CDR3 in DNA: TGTGCCAGCAGTGCCACTAGCGGGGGGGCCGGTACGCAGTATTTT. This chain connects TRBV2 to TRBJ2-3, with 13 bases aligning to TRBD2. The V gene's germline CDR1 is SNHLY and CDR2 FYNNEI. J gave up 8 bases and V 4 bases, and 6 bases lay outside the gene matches. This CDR3 is 15 amino acids long. The full variable domain, in which reference TRBV2 and TRBJ2-3 provide the parts outside the CDR3, is EPEVTQTPSHQVTQMGQEVILRCVPISNHLYFYWYRQILGQKVEFLVSFYNNEISEKSEIFDDQFSVERPDGSNFTLKIRSTKLEDSAMYFCASSATSGGAGTQYFGPGTRLTVL.

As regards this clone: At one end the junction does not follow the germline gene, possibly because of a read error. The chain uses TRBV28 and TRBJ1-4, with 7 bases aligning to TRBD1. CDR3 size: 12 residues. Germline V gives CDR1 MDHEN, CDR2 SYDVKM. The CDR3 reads CATTGVNGKLFF. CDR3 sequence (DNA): TGTGCCACCACAGGGGTGAATGGAAAACTGTTTTTT. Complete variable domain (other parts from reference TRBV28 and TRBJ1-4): DVKVTQSSRYLVKRTGEKVFLECVQDMDHENMFWYRQDPGLGLRLIYFSYDVKMKEKGDIPEGYSVSREKKERFSLILESASTNQTSMYLCATTGVNGKLFFGSGTQLSVL.

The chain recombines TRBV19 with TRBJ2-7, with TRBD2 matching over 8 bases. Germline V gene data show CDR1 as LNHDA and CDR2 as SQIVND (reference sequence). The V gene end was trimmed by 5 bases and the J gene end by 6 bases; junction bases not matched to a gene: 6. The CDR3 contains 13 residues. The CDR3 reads CASSPSREVEQYF. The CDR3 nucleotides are TGTGCCAGTAGTCCATCGCGGGAGGTCGAGCAGTACTTC.

The CDR3 coding sequence is TGTGCCAGCAGAGGGACAGCCAACCAAGAGACCCAGTACTTC. It translates to CASRGTANQETQYF. This chain joins TRBV6-5 and TRBJ2-5; 7 nucleotides match TRBD1. Per the germline V gene, CDR1 is MNHEY and CDR2 is SVGAGI. The CDR3 spans 14 residues. Unmatched junction bases numbered 4, after V lost 6 bases and J lost 0 bases.

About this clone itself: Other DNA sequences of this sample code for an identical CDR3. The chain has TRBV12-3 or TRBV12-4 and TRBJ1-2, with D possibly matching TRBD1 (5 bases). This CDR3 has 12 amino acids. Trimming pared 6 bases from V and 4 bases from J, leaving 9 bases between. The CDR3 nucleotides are TGTGCCAGCAGCGGGGGATCCTATGGCTACACCTTC. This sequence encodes CASSGGSYGYTF.

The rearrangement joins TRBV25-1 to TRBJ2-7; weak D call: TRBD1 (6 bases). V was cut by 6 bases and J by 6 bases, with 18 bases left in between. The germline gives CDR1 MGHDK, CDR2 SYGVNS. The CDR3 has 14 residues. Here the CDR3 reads CASRRNTGSGEQYF. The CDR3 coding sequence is TGTGCCAGCAGGAGGAATACAGGGTCGGGCGAGCAGTACTTC.

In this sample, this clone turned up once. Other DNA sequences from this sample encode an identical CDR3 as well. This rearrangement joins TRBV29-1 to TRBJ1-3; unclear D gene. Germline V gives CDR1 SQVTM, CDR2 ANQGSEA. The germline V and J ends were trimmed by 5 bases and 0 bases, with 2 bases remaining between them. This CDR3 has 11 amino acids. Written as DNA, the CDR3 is TGCAGCGTTTACTCTGGAAACACCATATATTTT. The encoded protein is CSVYSGNTIYF. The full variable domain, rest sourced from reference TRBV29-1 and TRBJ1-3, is SAVISQKPSRDICQRGTSLTIQCQVDSQVTMMFWYRQQPGQSLTLIATANQGSEATYESGFVIDKFPISRPNLTFSTLTVSNMSPEDSSIYLCSVYSGNTIYFGEGSWLTVV.

Written as DNA, the CDR3 is TGCGCCAGCAAATCGGGGCGGGGGGCCGCAAATAACAATGAGCAGTTCTTC. It translates to CASKSGRGAANNNEQFF. The chain carries TRBV5-1 and TRBJ2-1, with 8 bases aligning to TRBD2. This CDR3 has 17 amino acids. CDR1 is SGHRS and CDR2 is YFSETQ in the germline V gene. V was pared by 6 bases and J by 5 bases, with 16 bases of the junction left unmatched.

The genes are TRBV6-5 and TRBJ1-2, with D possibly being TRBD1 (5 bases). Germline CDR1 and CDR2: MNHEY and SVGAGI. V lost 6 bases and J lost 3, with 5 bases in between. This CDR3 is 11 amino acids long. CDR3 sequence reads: CASRGDYGYTF. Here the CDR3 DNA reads TGTGCCAGCAGAGGGGACTATGGCTACACCTTC.

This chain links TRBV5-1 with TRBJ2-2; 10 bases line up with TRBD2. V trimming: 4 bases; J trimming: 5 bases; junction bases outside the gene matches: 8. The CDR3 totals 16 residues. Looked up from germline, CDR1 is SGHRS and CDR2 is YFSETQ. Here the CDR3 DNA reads TGCGCCAGCAGCCAAACAGCTAGCGGGGGAACCGGGGAGCTGTTTTTT. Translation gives CASSQTASGGTGELFF.

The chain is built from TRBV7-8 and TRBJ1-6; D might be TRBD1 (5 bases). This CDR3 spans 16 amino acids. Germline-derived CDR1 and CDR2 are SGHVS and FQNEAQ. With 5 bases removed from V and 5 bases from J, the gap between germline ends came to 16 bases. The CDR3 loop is CASSATGSWDNSPLHF. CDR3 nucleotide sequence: TGTGCCAGCAGCGCTACAGGATCATGGGATAATTCACCCCTCCACTTT.

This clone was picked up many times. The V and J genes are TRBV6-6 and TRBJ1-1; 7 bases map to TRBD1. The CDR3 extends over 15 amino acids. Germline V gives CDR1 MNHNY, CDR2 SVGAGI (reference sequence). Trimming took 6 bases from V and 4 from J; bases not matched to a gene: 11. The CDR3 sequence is CASREPQGRSTEAFF. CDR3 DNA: TGTGCCAGCAGGGAGCCACAGGGGAGGAGCACTGAAGCTTTCTTT.

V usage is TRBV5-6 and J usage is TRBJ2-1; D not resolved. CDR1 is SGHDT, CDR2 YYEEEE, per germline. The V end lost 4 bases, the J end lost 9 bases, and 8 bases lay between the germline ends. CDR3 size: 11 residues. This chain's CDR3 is CASSRSSEQFF. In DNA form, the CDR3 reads TGTGCCAGCAGCCGAAGTAGTGAGCAGTTCTTC.

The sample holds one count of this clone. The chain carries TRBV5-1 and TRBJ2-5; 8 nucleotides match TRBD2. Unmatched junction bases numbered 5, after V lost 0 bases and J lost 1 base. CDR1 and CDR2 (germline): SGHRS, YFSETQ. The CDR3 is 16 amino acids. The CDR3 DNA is TGCGCCAGCAGCTTGGGGGCGGGGGGCCCCCAAGAGACCCAGTACTTC. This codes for CASSLGAGGPQETQYF.

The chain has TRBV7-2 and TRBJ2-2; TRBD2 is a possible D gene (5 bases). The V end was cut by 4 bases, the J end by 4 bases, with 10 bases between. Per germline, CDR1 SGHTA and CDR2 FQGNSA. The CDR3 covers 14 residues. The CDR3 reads CASSSGLTTGELFF. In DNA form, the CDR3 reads TGTGCCAGCAGCTCAGGACTGACCACCGGGGAGCTGTTTTTT.

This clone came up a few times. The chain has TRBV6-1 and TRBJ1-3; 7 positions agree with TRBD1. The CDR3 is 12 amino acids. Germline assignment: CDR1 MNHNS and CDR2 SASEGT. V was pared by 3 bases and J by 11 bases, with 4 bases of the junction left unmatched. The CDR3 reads CASSDRQGAIYF. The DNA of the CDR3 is TGTGCCAGCAGTGACCGACAGGGTGCCATATATTTT.

The CDR3 spells CASSPQGFTGELFF. The DNA for the CDR3 is TGTGCCAGCAGCCCGCAGGGGTTCACCGGGGAGCTGTTTTTT. The rearrangement links TRBV6-2 or TRBV6-3 to TRBJ2-2; D is perhaps TRBD1 (6 bases). CDR1 is MNHEY, CDR2 SVGEGT, per germline. V lost 6 bases and J 4 bases, leaving 12 bases between the germline ends. This CDR3 is 14 amino acids long.

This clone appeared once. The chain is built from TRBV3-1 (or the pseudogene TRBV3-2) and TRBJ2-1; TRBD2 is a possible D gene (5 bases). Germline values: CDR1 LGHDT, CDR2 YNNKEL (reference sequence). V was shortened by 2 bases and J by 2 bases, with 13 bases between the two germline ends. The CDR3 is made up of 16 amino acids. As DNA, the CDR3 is TGTGCCAGCAGCCAACACGAGTCGGGGACCTACAATGAGCAGTTCTTC. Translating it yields CASSQHESGTYNEQFF.

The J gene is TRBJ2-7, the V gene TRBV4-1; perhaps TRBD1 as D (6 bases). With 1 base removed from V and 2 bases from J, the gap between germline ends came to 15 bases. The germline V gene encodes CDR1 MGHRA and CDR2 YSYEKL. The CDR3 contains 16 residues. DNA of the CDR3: TGCGCCAGCAGCCAAGCACAGCTAACAGGGACCTACGAGCAGTACTTC. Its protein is CASSQAQLTGTYEQYF.

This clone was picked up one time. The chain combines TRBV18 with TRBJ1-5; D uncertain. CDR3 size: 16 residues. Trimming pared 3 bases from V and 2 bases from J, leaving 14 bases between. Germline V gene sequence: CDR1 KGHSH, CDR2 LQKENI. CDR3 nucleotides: TGTGCCAGCTCACCCCAGGCCGTGCAGGGCAATCAGCCCCAGCATTTT. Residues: CASSPQAVQGNQPQHF.

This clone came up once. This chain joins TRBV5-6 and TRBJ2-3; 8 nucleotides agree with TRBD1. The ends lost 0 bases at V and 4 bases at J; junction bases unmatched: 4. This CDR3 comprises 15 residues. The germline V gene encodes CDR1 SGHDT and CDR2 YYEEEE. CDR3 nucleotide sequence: TGTGCCAGCAGCTTGGGGACAGGGTCAGCAGATACGCAGTATTTT. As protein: CASSLGTGSADTQYF.

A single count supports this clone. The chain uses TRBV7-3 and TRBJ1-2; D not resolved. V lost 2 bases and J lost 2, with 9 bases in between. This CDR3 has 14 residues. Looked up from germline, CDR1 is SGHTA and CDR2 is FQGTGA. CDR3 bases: TGTGCCAGCAGCTTACATGCAGAAAACTATGGCTACACCTTC. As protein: CASSLHAENYGYTF.

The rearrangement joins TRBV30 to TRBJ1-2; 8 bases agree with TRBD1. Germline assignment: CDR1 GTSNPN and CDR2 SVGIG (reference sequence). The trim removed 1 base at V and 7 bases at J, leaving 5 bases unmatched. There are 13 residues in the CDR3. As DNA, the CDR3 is TGTGCCTGGAGTGGCCGGGACAGGCTTGGCTACACCTTC. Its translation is CAWSGRDRLGYTF.

The CDR3 bases are TGTGCCAGCGGAACGGGGGACCCCACAGATACGCAGTATTTT. Translation: CASGTGDPTDTQYF. The V gene is TRBV28, the J gene TRBJ2-3, with D perhaps TRBD2 (6 bases). Trimming removed 8 bases at V and 2 bases at J, with 14 bases between. Germline loops: CDR1 MDHEN, CDR2 SYDVKM. The CDR3 spans 14 residues.

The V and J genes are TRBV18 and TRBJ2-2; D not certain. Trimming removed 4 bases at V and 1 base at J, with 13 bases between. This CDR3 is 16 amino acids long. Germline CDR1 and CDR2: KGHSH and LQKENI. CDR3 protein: CASSLIPQMNTGELFF. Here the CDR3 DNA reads TGTGCCAGCTCACTTATACCCCAGATGAACACCGGGGAGCTGTTTTTT.

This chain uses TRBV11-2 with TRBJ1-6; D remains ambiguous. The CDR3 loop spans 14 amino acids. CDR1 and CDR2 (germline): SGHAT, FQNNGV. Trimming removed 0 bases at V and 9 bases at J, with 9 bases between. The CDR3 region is CASSLDSPSSPLHF. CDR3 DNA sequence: TGTGCCAGCAGCTTAGATTCTCCGTCTTCACCCCTCCACTTT.

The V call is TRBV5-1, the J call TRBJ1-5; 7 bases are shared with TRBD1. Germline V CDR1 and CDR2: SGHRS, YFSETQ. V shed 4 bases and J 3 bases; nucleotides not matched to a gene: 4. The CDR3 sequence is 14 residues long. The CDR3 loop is CASSPGTDNQPQHF. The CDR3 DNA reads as TGCGCCAGCAGCCCGGGGACAGACAATCAGCCCCAGCATTTT.

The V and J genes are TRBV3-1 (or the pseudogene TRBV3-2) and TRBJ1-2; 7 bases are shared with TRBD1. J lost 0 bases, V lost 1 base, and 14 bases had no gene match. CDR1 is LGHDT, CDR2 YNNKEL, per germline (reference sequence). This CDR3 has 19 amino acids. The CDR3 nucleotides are TGTGCCAGCAGCCAAGTCCTGCCGCGGACAGGTAGTTCTAACTATGGCTACACCTTC. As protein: CASSQVLPRTGSSNYGYTF.

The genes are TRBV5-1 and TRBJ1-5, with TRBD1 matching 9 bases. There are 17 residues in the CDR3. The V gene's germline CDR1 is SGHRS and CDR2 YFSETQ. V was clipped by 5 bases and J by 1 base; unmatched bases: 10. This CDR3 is CASRDRQGGLSNQPQHF. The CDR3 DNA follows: TGCGCCAGCAGGGACAGACAGGGGGGGTTGAGCAATCAGCCCCAGCATTTT. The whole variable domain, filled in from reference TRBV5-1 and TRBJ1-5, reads KAGVTQTPRYLIKTRGQQVTLSCSPISGHRSVSWYQQTPGQGLQFLFEYFSETQRNKGNFPGRFSGRQFSNSRSEMNVSTLELGDSALYLCASRDRQGGLSNQPQHFGDGTRLSIL.